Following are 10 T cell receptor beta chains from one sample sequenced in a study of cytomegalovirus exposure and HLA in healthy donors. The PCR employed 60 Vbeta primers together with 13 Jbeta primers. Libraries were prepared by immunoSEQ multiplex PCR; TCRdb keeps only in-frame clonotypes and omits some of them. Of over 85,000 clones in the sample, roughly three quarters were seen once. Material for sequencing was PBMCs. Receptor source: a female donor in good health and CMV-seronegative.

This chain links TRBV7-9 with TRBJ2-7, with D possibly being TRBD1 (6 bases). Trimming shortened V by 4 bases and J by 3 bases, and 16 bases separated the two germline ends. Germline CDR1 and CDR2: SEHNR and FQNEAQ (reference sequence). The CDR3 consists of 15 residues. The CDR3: CASSSLDRSYYEQYF. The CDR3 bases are TGTGCCAGCAGCTCTTTGGACAGATCGTACTACGAGCAGTACTTC.

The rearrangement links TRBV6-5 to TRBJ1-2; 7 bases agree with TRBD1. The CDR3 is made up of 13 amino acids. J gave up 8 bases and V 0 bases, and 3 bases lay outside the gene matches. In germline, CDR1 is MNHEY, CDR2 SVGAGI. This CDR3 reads CASSYSTGRGYTF. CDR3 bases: TGTGCCAGCAGTTACTCGACAGGGAGAGGCTACACCTTC.

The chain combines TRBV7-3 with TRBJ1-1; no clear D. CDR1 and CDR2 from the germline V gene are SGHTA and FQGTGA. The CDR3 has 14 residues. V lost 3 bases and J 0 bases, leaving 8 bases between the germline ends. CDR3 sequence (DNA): TGTGCCAGCAGCTTCGACGGGATGAACACTGAAGCTTTCTTT. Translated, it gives CASSFDGMNTEAFF.

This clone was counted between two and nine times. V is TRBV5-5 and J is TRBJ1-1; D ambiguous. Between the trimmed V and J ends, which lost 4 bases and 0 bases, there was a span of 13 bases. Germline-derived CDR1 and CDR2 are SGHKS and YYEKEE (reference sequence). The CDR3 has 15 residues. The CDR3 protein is CASSGQVTMNTEAFF. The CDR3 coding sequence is TGTGCCAGCAGCGGGCAAGTCACGATGAACACTGAAGCTTTCTTT.

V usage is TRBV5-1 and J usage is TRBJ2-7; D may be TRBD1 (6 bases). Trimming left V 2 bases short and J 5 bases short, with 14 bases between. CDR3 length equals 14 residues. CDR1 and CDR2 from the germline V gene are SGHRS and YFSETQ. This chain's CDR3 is CASSLSRQVNEQYF. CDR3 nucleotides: TGCGCCAGCAGCTTATCCCGACAGGTGAACGAGCAGTACTTC.

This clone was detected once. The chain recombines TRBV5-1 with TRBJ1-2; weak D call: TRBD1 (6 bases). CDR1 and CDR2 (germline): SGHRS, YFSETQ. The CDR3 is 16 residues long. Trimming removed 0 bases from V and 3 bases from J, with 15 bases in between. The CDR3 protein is CASSLGLLGGDYGYTF. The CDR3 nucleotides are TGCGCCAGCAGCTTGGGACTGCTAGGGGGTGACTATGGCTACACCTTC.

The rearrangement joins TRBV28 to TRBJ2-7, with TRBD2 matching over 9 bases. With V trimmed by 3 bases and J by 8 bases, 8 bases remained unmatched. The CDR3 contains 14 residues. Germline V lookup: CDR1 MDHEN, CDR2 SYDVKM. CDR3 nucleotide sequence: TGTGCCAGCAGTTTCCCGGGACTAGCTAACAAGCAGTACTTC. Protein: CASSFPGLANKQYF.

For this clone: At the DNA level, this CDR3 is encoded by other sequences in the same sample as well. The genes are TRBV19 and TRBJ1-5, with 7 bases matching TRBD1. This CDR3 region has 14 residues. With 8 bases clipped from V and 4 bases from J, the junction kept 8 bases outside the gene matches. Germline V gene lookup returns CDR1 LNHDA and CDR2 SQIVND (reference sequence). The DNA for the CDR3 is TGTGCCAGTCCCCCGGCAGGGGGAAATCAGCCCCAGCATTTT. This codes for CASPPAGGNQPQHF.

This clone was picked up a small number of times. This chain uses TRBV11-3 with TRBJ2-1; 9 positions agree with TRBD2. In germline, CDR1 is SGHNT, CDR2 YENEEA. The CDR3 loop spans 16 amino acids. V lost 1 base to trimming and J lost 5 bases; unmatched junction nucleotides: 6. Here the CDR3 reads CASSLGGRAIHNEQFF. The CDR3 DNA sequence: TGTGCCAGCAGCTTAGGCGGGAGGGCCATCCACAATGAGCAGTTCTTC. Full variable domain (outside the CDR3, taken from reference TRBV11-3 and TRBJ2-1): EAGVVQSPRYKIIEKKQPVAFWCNPISGHNTLYWYLQNLGQGPELLIRYENEEAVDDSQLPKDRFSAERLKGVDSTLKIQPAELGDSAVYLCASSLGGRAIHNEQFFGPGTRLTVL.

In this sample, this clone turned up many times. The CDR3 here is CASSQGREGYTF. CDR3 coding DNA: TGTGCCAGCAGCCAGGGGCGGGAGGGCTACACCTTC. V gene TRBV7-8 combines with J gene TRBJ1-2; D perhaps matches TRBD1 (6 bases). V was trimmed by 5 bases and J by 8 bases, leaving 12 bases between them. CDR1 is SGHVS and CDR2 is FQNEAQ in the germline V gene. CDR3 length: 12 residues.